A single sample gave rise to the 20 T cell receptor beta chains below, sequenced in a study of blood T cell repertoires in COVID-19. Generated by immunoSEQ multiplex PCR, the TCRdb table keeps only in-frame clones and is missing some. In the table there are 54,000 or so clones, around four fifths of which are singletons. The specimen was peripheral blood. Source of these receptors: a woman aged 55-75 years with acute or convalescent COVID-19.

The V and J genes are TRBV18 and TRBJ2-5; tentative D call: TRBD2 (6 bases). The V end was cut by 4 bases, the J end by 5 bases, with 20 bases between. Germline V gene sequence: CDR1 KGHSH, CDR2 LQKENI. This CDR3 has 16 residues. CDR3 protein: CASSQLAREVRETQYF. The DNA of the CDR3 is TGTGCCAGCTCACAACTAGCCAGGGAGGTACGGGAGACCCAGTACTTC.

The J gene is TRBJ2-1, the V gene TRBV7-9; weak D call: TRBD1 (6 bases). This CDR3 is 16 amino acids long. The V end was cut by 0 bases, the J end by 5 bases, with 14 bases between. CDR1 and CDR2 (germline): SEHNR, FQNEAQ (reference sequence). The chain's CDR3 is CASSLARSGADNEQFF. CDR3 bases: TGTGCCAGCAGCTTAGCGAGGTCAGGGGCTGACAATGAGCAGTTCTTC. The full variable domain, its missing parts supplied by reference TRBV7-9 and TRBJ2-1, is DTGVSQNPRHKITKRGQNVTFRCDPISEHNRLYWYRQTLGQGPEFLTYFQNEAQLEKSRLLSDRFSAERPKGSFSTLEIQRTEQGDSAMYLCASSLARSGADNEQFFGPGTRLTVL.

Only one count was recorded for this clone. The CDR3 is CAFVRVGTEAFF. Written as DNA, the CDR3 is TGTGCCTTCGTCCGGGTAGGCACTGAAGCTTTCTTT. The chain recombines TRBV30 with TRBJ1-1, with D uncertain. V lost 7 bases and J lost 4, with 13 bases in between. The length of the CDR3 is 12 residues. The germline CDR1 and CDR2 sequences are GTSNPN and SVGIG (reference sequence).

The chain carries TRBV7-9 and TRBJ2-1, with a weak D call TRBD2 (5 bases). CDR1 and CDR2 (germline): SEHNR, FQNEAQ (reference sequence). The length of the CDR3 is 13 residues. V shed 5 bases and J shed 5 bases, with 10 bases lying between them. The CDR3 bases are TGTGCCAGCAGCATCGGCGGGCACAATGAGCAGTTCTTC. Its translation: CASSIGGHNEQFF.

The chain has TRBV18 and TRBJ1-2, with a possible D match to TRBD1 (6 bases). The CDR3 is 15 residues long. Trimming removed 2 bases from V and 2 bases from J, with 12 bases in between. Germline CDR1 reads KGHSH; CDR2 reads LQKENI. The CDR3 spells CASSPSTGSNYGYTF. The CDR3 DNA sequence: TGTGCCAGCTCACCAAGTACAGGGTCCAACTATGGCTACACCTTC.

Here the CDR3 reads CASSFRGNEKLFF. Here the CDR3 DNA reads TGTGCCAGCAGCTTCCGAGGGAATGAAAAACTGTTTTTT. This chain connects TRBV11-1 to TRBJ1-4; unclear D gene. Germline V lookup: CDR1 SGHAT, CDR2 FQDESV (reference sequence). V was clipped by 3 bases and J by 5 bases, with 7 bases between them. This CDR3 has 13 amino acids.

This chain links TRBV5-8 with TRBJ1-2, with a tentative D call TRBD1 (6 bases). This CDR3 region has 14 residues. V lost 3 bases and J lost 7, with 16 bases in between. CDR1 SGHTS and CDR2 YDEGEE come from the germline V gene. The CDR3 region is CASSSVVQGAGYTF. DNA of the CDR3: TGTGCCAGCAGCTCCGTAGTACAGGGAGCTGGCTACACCTTC.

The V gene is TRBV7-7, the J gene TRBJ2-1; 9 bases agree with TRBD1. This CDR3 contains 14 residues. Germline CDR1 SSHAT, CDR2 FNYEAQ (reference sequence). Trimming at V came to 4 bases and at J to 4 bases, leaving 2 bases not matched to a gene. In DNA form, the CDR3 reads TGTGCCAGCAGCTCGGGACAGGGATACAATGAGCAGTTCTTC. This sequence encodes CASSSGQGYNEQFF. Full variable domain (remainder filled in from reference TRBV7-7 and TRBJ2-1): GAGVSQSPRYKVTKRGQDVTLRCDPISSHATLYWYQQALGQGPEFLTYFNYEAQPDKSGLPSDRFSAERPEGSISTLTIQRTEQRDSAMYRCASSSGQGYNEQFFGPGTRLTVL.

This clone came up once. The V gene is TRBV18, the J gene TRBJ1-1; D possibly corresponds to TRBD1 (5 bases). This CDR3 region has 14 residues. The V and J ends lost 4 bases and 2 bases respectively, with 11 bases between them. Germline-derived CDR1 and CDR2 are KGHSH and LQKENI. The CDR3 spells CASSLQGKNTEAFF. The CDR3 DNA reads TGTGCCAGCTCACTGCAGGGTAAAAACACTGAAGCTTTCTTT.

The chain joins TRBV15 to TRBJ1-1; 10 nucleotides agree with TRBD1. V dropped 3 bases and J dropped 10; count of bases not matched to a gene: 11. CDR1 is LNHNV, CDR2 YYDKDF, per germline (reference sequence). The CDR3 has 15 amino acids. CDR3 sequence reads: CATSSTTTDRGRAFF. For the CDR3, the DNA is TGTGCCACCAGCAGCACAACTACCGACAGGGGGCGAGCTTTCTTT.

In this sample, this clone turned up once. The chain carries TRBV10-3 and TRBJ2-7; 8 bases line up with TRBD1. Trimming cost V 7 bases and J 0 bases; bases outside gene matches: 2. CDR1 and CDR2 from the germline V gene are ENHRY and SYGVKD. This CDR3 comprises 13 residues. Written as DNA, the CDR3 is TGTGCCATCACCCAGGGGGCCTCCTACGAGCAGTACTTC. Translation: CAITQGASYEQYF.

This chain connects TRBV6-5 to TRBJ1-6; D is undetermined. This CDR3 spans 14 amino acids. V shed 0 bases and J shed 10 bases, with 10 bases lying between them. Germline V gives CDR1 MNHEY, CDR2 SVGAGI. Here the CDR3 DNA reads TGTGCCAGCAGTTACTCTCGGGTCCTATCACCCCTCCACTTT. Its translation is CASSYSRVLSPLHF.

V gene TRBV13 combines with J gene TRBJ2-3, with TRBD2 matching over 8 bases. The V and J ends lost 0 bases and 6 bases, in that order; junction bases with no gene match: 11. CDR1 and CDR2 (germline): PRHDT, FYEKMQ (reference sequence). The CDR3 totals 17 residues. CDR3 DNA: TGTGCCAGCAGCTTAGGTCTACGGGGGGGCCGGGAGGATACGCAGTATTTT. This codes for CASSLGLRGGREDTQYF.

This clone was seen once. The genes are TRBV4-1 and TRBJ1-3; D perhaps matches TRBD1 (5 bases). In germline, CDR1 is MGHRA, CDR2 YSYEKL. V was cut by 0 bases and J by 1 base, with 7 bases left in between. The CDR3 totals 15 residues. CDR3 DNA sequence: TGCGCCAGCAGCCAAGATGGGGCTTCTGGAAACACCATATATTTT. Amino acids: CASSQDGASGNTIYF.

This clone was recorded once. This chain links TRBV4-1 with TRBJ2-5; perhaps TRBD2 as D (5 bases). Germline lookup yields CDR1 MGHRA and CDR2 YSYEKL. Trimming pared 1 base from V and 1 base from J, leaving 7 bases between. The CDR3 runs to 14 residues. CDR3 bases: TGCGCCAGCAGCCAAGGACTATTCCAAGAGACCCAGTACTTC. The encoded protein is CASSQGLFQETQYF.

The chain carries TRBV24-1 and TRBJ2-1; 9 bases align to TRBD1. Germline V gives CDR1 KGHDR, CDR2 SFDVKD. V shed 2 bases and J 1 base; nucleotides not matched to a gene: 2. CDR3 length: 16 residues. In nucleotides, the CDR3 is TGTGCCACCAGTGATTCCGGGACAGGGTCCTACAATGAGCAGTTCTTC. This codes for CATSDSGTGSYNEQFF.

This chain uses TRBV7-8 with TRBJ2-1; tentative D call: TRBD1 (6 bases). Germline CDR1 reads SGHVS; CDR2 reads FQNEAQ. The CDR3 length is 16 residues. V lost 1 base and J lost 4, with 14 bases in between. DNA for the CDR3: TGTGCCAGCAGCTTAGTGGGGGCCCTATCATACAATGAGCAGTTCTTC. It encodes CASSLVGALSYNEQFF.

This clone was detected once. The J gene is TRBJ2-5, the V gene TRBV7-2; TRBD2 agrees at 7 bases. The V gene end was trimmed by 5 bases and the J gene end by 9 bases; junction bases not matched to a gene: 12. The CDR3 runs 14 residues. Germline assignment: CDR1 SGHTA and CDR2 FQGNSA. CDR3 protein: CASSTLDSREAQYF. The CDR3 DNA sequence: TGTGCCAGCAGCACCCTTGACAGTCGGGAGGCCCAGTACTTC.

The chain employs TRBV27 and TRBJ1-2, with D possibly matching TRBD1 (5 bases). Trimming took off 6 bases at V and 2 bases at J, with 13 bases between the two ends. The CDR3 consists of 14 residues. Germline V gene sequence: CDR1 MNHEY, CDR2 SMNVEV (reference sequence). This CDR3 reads CASRPTSGNYGYTF. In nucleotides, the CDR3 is TGTGCCAGCAGACCAACCTCAGGGAACTATGGCTACACCTTC.

Here the CDR3 DNA reads TGTGCCAGCAGTTTTTACGGGTACACTGAAGCTTTCTTT. This gives the protein CASSFYGYTEAFF. This chain links TRBV12-3 or TRBV12-4 with TRBJ1-1; unclear D gene. CDR3 length equals 13 residues. V lost 3 bases, J lost 3 bases, and 8 bases lay in between.